This T cell receptor beta chain was profiled in a study of blood T cells in healthy people across ages. A sample-barcoded 5' primer and a J-beta primer mix were used in a second PCR of roughly 7 to 12 cycles. The yield of each sample was at least 2.5 million CDR3-containing paired-end reads. TCRdb processed the 5' RACE reads anew with MiXCR; each CDR3 protein has one entry. The data hold 600,000 to 800,000 distinct CDR3 sequences, with about 50% observed a single time. The study's findings and limits: It was not known whether donors were CMV positive (a possible confounder of expanded clonotype changes).

Germline loops: CDR1 LNHDA, CDR2 SQIVND (reference sequence). Trimming removed 9 bases from V and 1 base from J; junction bases left unmatched: 8. The length of the CDR3 is 15 residues. Worth noting for this clonotype: What it binds is not known.

Peripheral blood samples of around 9.5 milliliters were drawn from each donor. Each sample provided at least 6 micrograms of extracted total RNA. The TCR comes from a woman older than 75 in good health. The specimen sequenced was blood. The V and J genes are TRBV19 and TRBJ2-3; TRBD1 aligns across 9 bases. CDR3 nucleotides: TGTGCCAGCAGCGGGACAGGGCAGGGCACAGATACGCAGTATTTT. Protein sequence: CASSGTGQGTDTQYF.